A selection of T cell receptor beta chains follows, all from one sample in a study of CD8+CD57+ T cells in acquired aplastic anemia. TCRdb passed the reads through MiXCR, listing each CDR3 protein once. The table includes more than 150,000 distinct CDR3 sequences, 35% to 50% detected once. Sequenced: sorted CD4+, CD8+, or CD8+CD57+ T cells (not recorded which) from PBMCs. The source of these receptors is a human donor in good health. Both conserved end residues are trimmed from each CDR3. Fields, in order: V gene, D gene, J gene, CDR3 protein. A D gene is named only where the DNA matches it firmly.

TRBV2,TRBD1,TRBJ1-6,ASKIGQDNSPLH
TRBV6-4,.,TRBJ2-4,ASSDGARNIQY
TRBV6-5,TRBD1,TRBJ1-1,ASSYRQGAVEAF
TRBV19,.,TRBJ2-4,ASSQIEGLQY
TRBV19,TRBD2,TRBJ2-5,ASSRLAGVAQETQY
TRBV19,.,TRBJ2-4,ASSIDINIAKNIQY
TRBV7-9,TRBD1,TRBJ2-6,ASINQGAGANVLT
TRBV25-1,.,TRBJ2-1,ASSLTGGSEQF
TRBV2,.,TRBJ1-1,ASRMGTLGLRTEAF
TRBV24-1,.,TRBJ2-7,AIRRGGGSSFYEQY
TRBV7-8,TRBD2,TRBJ2-1,ASSSKLAGGASEQF
TRBV24-1,TRBD1,TRBJ2-5,ATSGGTGDQETQY
TRBV7-9,.,TRBJ2-7,ASSFSQEQY
TRBV12-3/TRBV12-4,TRBD1,TRBJ2-5,ASSSTGGRETQY
TRBV12-3/TRBV12-4,TRBD2,TRBJ2-1,ASSFRAGAYNEQF
TRBV9,.,TRBJ2-3,ASSVQGSADTQY
TRBV10-3,TRBD1,TRBJ1-5,AISEEWTGDQPQH
TRBV7-9,.,TRBJ1-3,ASSLPGQTAGNTIY
TRBV24-1,.,TRBJ1-6,ATSESWSVEGNSPLH
TRBV10-3,.,TRBJ1-5,AISDRERGNQPQH
TRBV6-4,.,TRBJ1-5,ASSDSWGRVRSNQPQH
TRBV30,.,TRBJ1-2,AWSVPVGSHYGYT
TRBV18,TRBD1,TRBJ2-3,ASSLQGQGMSDTQY
TRBV7-2,.,TRBJ2-3,ASRWGSTDTQY
TRBV6-5,TRBD1,TRBJ1-5,ASSSGTGGTQPQH
TRBV24-1,.,TRBJ2-5,ATSDTGIYETQY
TRBV18,.,TRBJ2-7,ASSPSGTPEQY
TRBV27,TRBD2,TRBJ2-5,ASSLSLAGRETQY
TRBV19,.,TRBJ2-1,ATEQGNEQF
TRBV2,TRBD2,TRBJ2-1,ASSGTITYNEQF
TRBV12-3/TRBV12-4,.,TRBJ1-5,ASSGGGRGNQPQH
TRBV6-5,TRBD1,TRBJ1-6,ASSYVQGGSPLH
TRBV6-5,.,TRBJ2-5,ASISPGTETQY
TRBV11-2,TRBD2,TRBJ2-7,ASRPSGTTYEQY
TRBV25-1,.,TRBJ2-6,ASRNEGSSGANVLT
TRBV20-1,.,TRBJ2-5,SARDTAKETQY
TRBV7-2,TRBD1,TRBJ2-2,ASSPPTGAGGELF
TRBV14,.,TRBJ2-7,ASSQQREQY
TRBV29-1,TRBD1,TRBJ1-1,GVEGQGEVAF
TRBV15,.,TRBJ2-7,ATSTFREGGQY
TRBV20-1,TRBD1,TRBJ2-5,SARVTGDNQETQY
TRBV4-3,TRBD2,TRBJ2-3,ASSQTTSGIGRDTQY
TRBV5-1,.,TRBJ2-6,ASRDSPSGANVLT
TRBV19,.,TRBJ2-2,ASREGSSTGELF
TRBV2,.,TRBJ1-5,ASSENRDSNQPQH